The entry below describes one T cell receptor (beta chain). The antigen is unknown. The sample comes from a study of cytomegalovirus exposure and HLA in healthy donors. Study-wide findings and caveats: A link between a missense DCLRE1C variant and TCR beta V- and J-gene trimming emerged from a later analysis.

V gave up 0 bases and J gave up 0 bases, with 6 bases separating them. The germline V gene encodes CDR1 SGHNT and CDR2 YYREEE (reference sequence). CDR3 size: 15 residues. PCR primers comprised 60 Vbeta and 13 Jbeta primers. Profiled with immunoSEQ multiplex PCR; TCRdb holds only in-frame clones, not every one. Of about 110,000 clones listed, approximately 72% are singletons. The origin of this receptor is a young man in good health and CMV-seronegative. Specimen: PBMCs. The V gene is TRBV5-4, the J gene TRBJ1-4; D gene ambiguous. CDR3 residues: CASSLAPATNEKLFF. Written as DNA, the CDR3 is TGTGCCAGCAGCTTGGCGCCAGCAACTAATGAAAAACTGTTTTTT.